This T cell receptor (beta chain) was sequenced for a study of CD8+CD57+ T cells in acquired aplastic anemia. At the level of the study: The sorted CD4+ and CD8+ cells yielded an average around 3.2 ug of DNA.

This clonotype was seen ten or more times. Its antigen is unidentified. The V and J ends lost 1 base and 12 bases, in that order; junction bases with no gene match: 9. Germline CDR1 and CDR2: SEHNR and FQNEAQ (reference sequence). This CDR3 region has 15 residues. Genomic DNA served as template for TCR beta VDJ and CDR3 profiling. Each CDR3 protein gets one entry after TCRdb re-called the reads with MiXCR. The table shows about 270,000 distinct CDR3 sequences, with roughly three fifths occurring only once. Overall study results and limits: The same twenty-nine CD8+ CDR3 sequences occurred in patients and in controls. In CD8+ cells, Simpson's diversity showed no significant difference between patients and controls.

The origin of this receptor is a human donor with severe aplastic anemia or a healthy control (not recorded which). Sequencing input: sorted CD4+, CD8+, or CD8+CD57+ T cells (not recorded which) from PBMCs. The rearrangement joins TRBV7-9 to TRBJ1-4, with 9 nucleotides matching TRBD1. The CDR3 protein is CASSLVTGGSLELFF. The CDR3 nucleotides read TGTGCCAGCAGCTTAGTCACAGGGGGCTCATTGGAACTGTTTTTT.